The T cell receptor beta chain under discussion was sequenced for a study of identical twins. Germline CDR1 and CDR2: LGHNA and YNFKEQ. The CDR3 has 15 amino acids. V shed 2 bases and J shed 2 bases, with 11 bases lying between them. In this sample, this clonotype turned up many times. Its antigen remains unknown. TCRdb passed the 5' RACE reads through MiXCR, listing each CDR3 protein once. The data hold around 250,000 distinct CDR3 sequences, with about 13% observed a single time. The study's findings and limits: With monozygotic twins, out-of-frame TCR alpha sharing exceeded what models estimated.

These sequences were also reported in another study, on yellow fever vaccine responses in identical twins.

Material: memory (CD45RO+) T cells sorted from blood. This TCR derives from a woman aged 18-29 years in good health. This chain joins TRBV4-2 and TRBJ2-3; unclear D gene. The CDR3 region has the DNA TGTGCCAGCAGCCAACGAGACTCCTACACAGATACGCAGTATTTT. Translated, it gives CASSQRDSYTDTQYF.